The 26 T cell receptor beta chains in this list originate from one sample, sequenced in a study of technical replicates of blood from a few donors. Some clones are missing from TCRdb's copy, which holds only in-frame ones; the method was immunoSEQ multiplex PCR. The table includes tens of thousands of clones, 93% detected once. Input material: T cells isolated from PBMCs. These receptors came from a human donor in good health.

This chain joins TRBV28 and TRBJ2-7; D possibly corresponds to TRBD1 (6 bases). CDR1 is MDHEN and CDR2 is SYDVKM in the germline V gene. V gave up 3 bases and J gave up 2 bases, with 14 bases separating them. The CDR3 totals 15 residues. CDR3 nucleotides: TGTGCCAGCAGTTTGGCGGCAGGGGCGACCTACGAGCAGTACTTC. Its translation is CASSLAAGATYEQYF.

The V and J genes are TRBV7-9 and TRBJ2-1; 7 bases fit TRBD1. The CDR3 loop spans 16 amino acids. Per the germline V gene, CDR1 is SEHNR and CDR2 is FQNEAQ (reference sequence). V was clipped by 1 base and J by 1 base; unmatched bases: 4. The CDR3 nucleotides read TGTGCCAGCAGCTTAGTAGGGGGCCCATCCTACAATGAGCAGTTCTTC. The encoded protein is CASSLVGGPSYNEQFF.

This clone was seen more than once but under ten times. The genes are TRBV12-5 and TRBJ2-7; 7 nucleotides agree with TRBD1. CDR3 length: 14 amino acids. Per the germline V gene, CDR1 is LGHNT and CDR2 is FRNRAP. Trimming at V came to 9 bases and at J to 7 bases, leaving 15 bases not matched to a gene. CDR3 region: CASAGTAISLEQYF. The CDR3, as DNA: TGTGCTAGCGCCGGGACAGCTATCTCTCTAGAGCAGTACTTC.

The chain employs TRBV9 and TRBJ1-4, with 7 bases identical to TRBD1. Germline-derived CDR1 and CDR2 are SGDLS and YYNGEE. The junction had 8 bases not matched to a gene; V was cut back by 0 bases and J by 0 bases. The CDR3 runs 18 residues. The CDR3 sequence is CASSVETGLGATNEKLFF. As DNA, the CDR3 is TGTGCCAGCAGCGTAGAGACAGGGTTGGGGGCAACTAATGAAAAACTGTTTTTT.

The chain links TRBV11-2 to TRBJ2-1; 8 bases match TRBD2. The length of the CDR3 is 16 residues. The ends lost 3 bases at V and 4 bases at J; junction bases unmatched: 8. Germline CDR1 and CDR2: SGHAT and FQNNGV. CDR3 region: CASSFSRGGPYNEQFF. CDR3 nucleotide sequence: TGTGCCAGCAGCTTTAGCCGGGGGGGCCCGTACAATGAGCAGTTCTTC. The whole variable domain, filled in from reference TRBV11-2 and TRBJ2-1, reads EAGVAQSPRYKIIEKRQSVAFWCNPISGHATLYWYQQILGQGPKLLIQFQNNGVVDDSQLPKDRFSAERLKGVDSTLKIQPAKLEDSAVYLCASSFSRGGPYNEQFFGPGTRLTVL.

This chain uses TRBV7-9 with TRBJ2-1, with 11 bases aligning to TRBD2. The V and J ends lost 4 bases and 8 bases, in that order; junction bases with no gene match: 7. Germline-derived CDR1 and CDR2 are SEHNR and FQNEAQ (reference sequence). The CDR3 contains 15 residues. The CDR3 nucleotides read TGTGCCAGCAGCTCACTAGCGGGAGACCCCCATGAGCAGTTCTTC. This gives the protein CASSSLAGDPHEQFF.

The V and J genes are TRBV9 and TRBJ2-7; 10 bases are shared with TRBD2. Germline loops: CDR1 SGDLS, CDR2 YYNGEE. The ends lost 0 bases at V and 3 bases at J; junction bases unmatched: 6. This CDR3 is 16 amino acids long. CDR3 residues: CASSVDPAGGIYEQYF. CDR3 bases: TGTGCCAGCAGCGTAGATCCAGCGGGGGGGATCTACGAGCAGTACTTC.

This chain joins TRBV7-9 and TRBJ1-4; unclear D gene. V gave up 1 base and J gave up 5 bases, with 17 bases separating them. Germline values: CDR1 SEHNR, CDR2 FQNEAQ (reference sequence). This CDR3 comprises 17 residues. This CDR3 is CASSLVGLRGNNEKLFF. In DNA form, the CDR3 reads TGTGCCAGCAGCTTAGTAGGGTTAAGAGGGAACAATGAAAAACTGTTTTTT. The full variable domain, rest sourced from reference TRBV7-9 and TRBJ1-4, is DTGVSQNPRHKITKRGQNVTFRCDPISEHNRLYWYRQTLGQGPEFLTYFQNEAQLEKSRLLSDRFSAERPKGSFSTLEIQRTEQGDSAMYLCASSLVGLRGNNEKLFFGSGTQLSVL.

V usage is TRBV11-2 and J usage is TRBJ2-7; 7 bases are a match to TRBD1. There are 15 residues in the CDR3. V shed 3 bases, J shed 5 bases, and the junction held 10 bases outside the gene matches. CDR1 is SGHAT and CDR2 is FQNNGV in the germline V gene. CDR3 coding DNA: TGTGCCAGCAGCTTCCGAGAACAGGGGCACCACGAGCAGTACTTC. Its translation is CASSFREQGHHEQYF.

The chain uses TRBV28 and TRBJ1-5; no clear D gene. This CDR3 spans 12 amino acids. V lost 8 bases and J 3 bases, leaving 8 bases between the germline ends. Per the germline V gene, CDR1 is MDHEN and CDR2 is SYDVKM. The CDR3 is CASSTPNQPQHF. The CDR3 bases are TGTGCCAGCTCTACCCCCAATCAGCCCCAGCATTTT.

The genes are TRBV7-9 and TRBJ2-2, with TRBD1 as a possible D gene (6 bases). Germline loops: CDR1 SEHNR, CDR2 FQNEAQ (reference sequence). The CDR3 covers 17 residues. V gave up 3 bases and J gave up 0 bases, with 14 bases separating them. CDR3 in amino acids: CASSFRGTPTNTGELFF. CDR3 DNA sequence: TGTGCCAGCAGCTTTAGGGGGACACCTACGAACACCGGGGAGCTGTTTTTT.

The V gene is TRBV6-1, the J gene TRBJ2-7; weak D call: TRBD1 (6 bases). Germline V CDR1 and CDR2: MNHNS, SASEGT. The V gene lost 3 bases and the J gene lost 3 bases, with 18 bases spanning the gap. The CDR3 extends over 16 amino acids. The CDR3 here is CASSEDHWTASYEQYF. CDR3 in DNA: TGTGCCAGCAGTGAGGACCACTGGACAGCGAGCTACGAGCAGTACTTC.

The V gene is TRBV6-1, the J gene TRBJ1-6; possible D gene TRBD1, 6 bases. The length of the CDR3 is 15 residues. Germline V lookup: CDR1 MNHNS, CDR2 SASEGT. Trimming removed 0 bases from V and 12 bases from J, with 15 bases in between. The CDR3: CASSEAGHKTQPLHF. CDR3 bases: TGTGCCAGCAGTGAAGCGGGACACAAGACTCAACCCCTCCACTTT.

The chain combines TRBV19 with TRBJ2-7; D is perhaps TRBD2 (6 bases). CDR1 and CDR2 (germline): LNHDA, SQIVND (reference sequence). Deletions cut 5 bases from V and 0 bases from J, with 14 bases between. This CDR3 comprises 15 residues. The CDR3 sequence is CASSARDSHSYEQYF. The CDR3, as DNA: TGTGCCAGTAGTGCACGGGACTCCCACTCCTACGAGCAGTACTTC. Full variable domain (rest looked up from reference TRBV19 and TRBJ2-7): DGGITQSPKYLFRKEGQNVTLSCEQNLNHDAMYWYRQDPGQGLRLIYYSQIVNDFQKGDIAEGYSVSREKKESFPLTVTSAQKNPTAFYLCASSARDSHSYEQYFGPGTRLTVT.

This sequence joins TRBV7-8 and TRBJ1-5; possible D gene TRBD1, 5 bases. With 5 bases removed from V and 6 bases from J, the gap between germline ends came to 14 bases. CDR3 length equals 14 residues. Germline values: CDR1 SGHVS, CDR2 FQNEAQ. The CDR3, as DNA: TGTGCCAGCAGCCCCCGGGCCGGGGGTCAGCCCCAGCATTTT. Its translation: CASSPRAGGQPQHF.

The chain has TRBV19 and TRBJ2-1, with 11 bases identical to TRBD2. J lost 10 bases, V lost 5 bases, and 10 bases had no gene match. The CDR3 is 15 amino acids. Germline CDR1 LNHDA, CDR2 SQIVND (reference sequence). Here the CDR3 reads CASSLVTSGEREQFF. The CDR3 DNA is TGTGCCAGTAGTCTGGTGACTAGCGGGGAGAGGGAGCAGTTCTTC.

The chain employs TRBV19 and TRBJ1-2; TRBD1 might be the D (6 bases). Germline lookup yields CDR1 LNHDA and CDR2 SQIVND (reference sequence). There are 16 residues in the CDR3. V was trimmed by 3 bases and J by 4 bases, leaving 18 bases between them. The CDR3 region is CASSIPGTQHLYGYTF. CDR3 nucleotides: TGTGCCAGTAGTATCCCCGGGACACAACACCTCTATGGCTACACCTTC.

This clone has only one observation. The chain uses TRBV9 and TRBJ2-1, with D perhaps matching TRBD2 (7 bases). With 3 bases removed from V and 0 bases from J, the gap between germline ends came to 16 bases. Germline V gives CDR1 SGDLS, CDR2 YYNGEE. The CDR3 runs to 17 residues. The chain's CDR3 is CASSGGGAGRSYNEQFF. The CDR3 coding sequence is TGTGCCAGCAGCGGAGGGGGGGCGGGGCGCTCCTACAATGAGCAGTTCTTC.

The chain carries TRBV5-4 and TRBJ1-6, with TRBD1 matching over 8 bases. V was clipped by 4 bases and J by 10 bases; unmatched bases: 7. Germline-derived CDR1 and CDR2 are SGHNT and YYREEE (reference sequence). CDR3 length equals 14 residues. CDR3 in DNA: TGTGCCAGCAGCGTCGGACAGGGAGGCTCACCCCTCCACTTT. As protein: CASSVGQGGSPLHF.

This clone was detected only once. The rearrangement links TRBV4-1 to TRBJ1-2; no definite D call. This CDR3 has 16 residues. V was cut by 4 bases and J by 1 base, with 16 bases left in between. The V gene's germline CDR1 is MGHRA and CDR2 YSYEKL. CDR3 protein: CASSPYGSFGNYGYTF. CDR3 bases: TGCGCCAGCAGCCCTTACGGGTCCTTTGGTAACTATGGCTACACCTTC.

The chain carries TRBV11-3 and TRBJ2-7; D is undetermined. V lost 4 bases, J lost 2 bases, and 9 bases lay in between. The CDR3 sequence is 13 residues long. Per germline, CDR1 SGHNT and CDR2 YENEEA. CDR3 sequence reads: CASSSSSTYEQYF. CDR3 nucleotides: TGTGCCAGCAGCTCCTCGAGTACCTACGAGCAGTACTTC. Variable domain in full (rest from reference TRBV11-3 and TRBJ2-7): EAGVVQSPRYKIIEKKQPVAFWCNPISGHNTLYWYLQNLGQGPELLIRYENEEAVDDSQLPKDRFSAERLKGVDSTLKIQPAELGDSAVYLCASSSSSTYEQYFGPGTRLTVT.

The CDR3 DNA follows: TGTGCCAGCAGCGTAGAGCGACGGGACAGGGCCACCGGGGAGCTGTTTTTT. It encodes CASSVERRDRATGELFF. V gene TRBV9 combines with J gene TRBJ2-2, with 9 bases fitting TRBD1. The CDR3 extends over 17 amino acids. Trimming took 0 bases from V and 4 from J; bases not matched to a gene: 7. Germline V CDR1 and CDR2: SGDLS, YYNGEE.

This rearrangement joins TRBV11-2 to TRBJ2-1; TRBD2 matches 7 bases. The trim removed 2 bases at V and 4 bases at J, leaving 8 bases unmatched. Germline V CDR1 and CDR2: SGHAT, FQNNGV. The CDR3 runs to 16 residues. DNA of the CDR3: TGTGCCAGCAGCTTACAAGGACTAGTCTCGTACAATGAGCAGTTCTTC. The encoded protein is CASSLQGLVSYNEQFF. Full variable domain (rest looked up from reference TRBV11-2 and TRBJ2-1): EAGVAQSPRYKIIEKRQSVAFWCNPISGHATLYWYQQILGQGPKLLIQFQNNGVVDDSQLPKDRFSAERLKGVDSTLKIQPAKLEDSAVYLCASSLQGLVSYNEQFFGPGTRLTVL.

The chain joins TRBV19 to TRBJ2-2, with 11 bases matching TRBD2. The CDR3 consists of 15 residues. Trimming at V came to 8 bases and at J to 5 bases, leaving 7 bases not matched to a gene. Germline values: CDR1 LNHDA, CDR2 SQIVND (reference sequence). The CDR3 reads CASEELAGATGELFF. CDR3 nucleotide sequence: TGTGCCAGTGAGGAACTAGCGGGAGCTACCGGGGAGCTGTTTTTT.

The chain recombines TRBV7-2 with TRBJ2-3; 13 bases agree with TRBD2. V was clipped by 1 base and J by 3 bases; unmatched bases: 7. There are 18 residues in the CDR3. Per the germline V gene, CDR1 is SGHTA and CDR2 is FQGNSA. CDR3 loop: CASSLVTSGRALTDTQYF. The CDR3, as DNA: TGTGCCAGCAGCTTAGTAACTAGCGGGAGGGCCTTGACAGATACGCAGTATTTT.

CDR3 protein: CASSPGTAVKGAFF. CDR3 nucleotide sequence: TGTGCCAGCAGCCCCGGGACAGCCGTTAAGGGGGCTTTCTTT. The chain joins TRBV4-2 to TRBJ1-1, with 7 bases that match TRBD1. V lost 4 bases, J lost 11 bases, and 13 bases stayed unmatched. The CDR3 loop spans 14 amino acids. Germline values: CDR1 LGHNA, CDR2 YNFKEQ.